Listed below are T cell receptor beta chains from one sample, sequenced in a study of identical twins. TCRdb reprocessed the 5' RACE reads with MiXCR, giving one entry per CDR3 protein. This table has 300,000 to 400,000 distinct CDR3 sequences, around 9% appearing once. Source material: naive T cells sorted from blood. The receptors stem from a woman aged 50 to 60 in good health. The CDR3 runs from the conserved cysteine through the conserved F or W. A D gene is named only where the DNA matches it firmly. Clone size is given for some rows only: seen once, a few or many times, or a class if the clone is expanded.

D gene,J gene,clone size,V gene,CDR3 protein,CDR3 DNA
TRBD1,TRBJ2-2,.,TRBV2,CASSRDRVSIGDTGELFF,TGTGCCAGCAGCCGGGACAGGGTCTCCATAGGGGACACCGGGGAGCTGTTTTTT
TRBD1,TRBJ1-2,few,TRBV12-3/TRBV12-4,CASSTRDSFHGYTF,TGTGCCAGCAGTACCCGGGACAGCTTCCATGGCTACACCTTC
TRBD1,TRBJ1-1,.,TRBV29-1,CSAQTGITEAFF,TGCAGCGCCCAGACAGGGATCACTGAAGCTTTCTTT
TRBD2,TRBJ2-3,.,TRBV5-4,CASSIVGGGSDTQYF,TGTGCCAGCAGCATTGTTGGGGGAGGGTCGGATACGCAGTATTTT
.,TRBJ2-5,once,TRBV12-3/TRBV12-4,CASRSRGREGETQYF,TGTGCCAGCAGATCGCGAGGGAGAGAGGGAGAGACCCAGTACTTC
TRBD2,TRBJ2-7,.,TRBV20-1,CSARVGTSGSYEQYF,TGCAGTGCTAGAGTTGGGACTAGCGGGAGCTACGAGCAGTACTTC
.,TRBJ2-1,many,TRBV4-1,CASSQVGNRVANEQFF,TGCGCCAGCAGCCAAGTCGGTAACAGGGTAGCAAATGAGCAGTTCTTC
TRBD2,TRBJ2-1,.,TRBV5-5,CASSVTLLAGLGPNEQFF,TGTGCCAGCAGCGTTACCCTACTAGCGGGACTTGGACCGAATGAGCAGTTCTTC
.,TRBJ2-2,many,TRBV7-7,CASSRDNTGELFF,TGTGCTAGCAGCCGGGACAACACCGGGGAGCTGTTTTTT
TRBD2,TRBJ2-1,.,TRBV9,CASSLSRLAGEQFF,TGTGCCAGCAGCCTTTCTAGACTAGCGGGTGAGCAGTTCTTC
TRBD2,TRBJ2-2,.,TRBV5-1,CASSPGTSGSIRELFF,TGCGCCAGCAGCCCCGGTACTAGCGGGAGTATCAGGGAGCTGTTTTTT
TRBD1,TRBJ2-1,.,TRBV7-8,CASRSPGGDVVF,TGTGCCAGCAGGTCACCAGGGGGAGATGTAGTATTC
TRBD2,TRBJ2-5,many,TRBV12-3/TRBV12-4,CASSLEVSGSQETQYF,TGTGCCAGCAGTCTGGAAGTGAGCGGGAGCCAAGAGACCCAGTACTTC
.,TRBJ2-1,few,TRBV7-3,CASSLGGKGNEQFF,TGTGCCAGCAGCTTGGGCGGGAAGGGCAATGAGCAGTTCTTC
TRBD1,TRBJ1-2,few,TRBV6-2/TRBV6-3,CASHPPGTGDHYGYTF,TGTGCCAGCCATCCACCCGGGACAGGGGATCACTATGGCTACACCTTC
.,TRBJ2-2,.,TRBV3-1,CASSHTGWRTNTGELFF,TGTGCCAGCAGCCACACTGGGTGGAGGACTAACACCGGGGAGCTGTTTTTT